This TCR beta chain derives from a study of breast tumors, draining lymph nodes, adjacent tissues. Study-level points and caveats: Tumors had less TCR diversity than lymph nodes, more than nontumor tissue. Luminal-like breast cancer showed significantly higher tumor–nontumor repertoire similarity than basal-like. Data fit most tumor T cells coming from lymph node, expanding in tumor. Tumor T cell lymph node origin was a supported hypothesis, not proven.

The lymph nodes were axillary draining lymph nodes from breast cancer patients. About this clonotype itself: The antigen remains unidentified. A read error is possible here, since a much larger clone lies one base away.

TCRdb re-derived calls from the multiplex PCR reads in MiXCR, one entry per CDR3 protein. In the table there are about 110,000 distinct CDR3 sequences, 30% of which are singletons. There are 17 residues in the CDR3. The V and J ends lost 5 bases and 4 bases respectively, with 20 bases between them. Germline values: CDR1 MNHEY, CDR2 SVGAGI. This sequence was found in a female donor with breast cancer. Some clones in this sample may be carry-over from other donors' samples. Sequencing was done on a sample of axillary lymph node tissue. J is TRBJ1-4 and V is TRBV6-5; D perhaps matches TRBD1 (6 bases). CDR3 bases: TGTGCCAGCAGTCACAACCCGACAGGTTCGGGTAATGAAAAACTGTTTTTT. It yields the protein CASSHNPTGSGNEKLFF.